The source of this T cell receptor (beta chain) is a study of radiotherapy plus CTLA-4 blockade in lung cancer. Study information: Objective response rate was over 15%; disease control rate, about 28%. Broader study findings: Tumor-origin TCR clones grew in blood after radiotherapy plus ipilimumab. Reports identified early blood T cell clone dynamics, with interferon-beta, as the best response predictor.

Generated by immunoSEQ multiplex PCR, the TCRdb table keeps only in-frame clones and is missing some. The sample yields tens of thousands of clones, 60% to 85% seen once. CDR3 length equals 14 residues. With V trimmed by 6 bases and J by 6 bases, 5 bases remained unmatched. Germline CDR1 is MDHEN and CDR2 is SYDVKM. As regards this clone: Its target is unknown.

The study treated chemo-refractory metastatic non-small-cell lung cancer patients with focal radiation plus ipilimumab CTLA-4 blockade. The specimen comprised peripheral blood, sampled from a patient treated with radiotherapy plus ipilimumab. The TCR sequence derives from a human donor with non-small cell lung cancer who had a partial response to radiotherapy plus ipilimumab. Some clones in this sample may be carry-over from other donors' samples. This rearrangement joins TRBV28 to TRBJ2-5; TRBD2 matches at 12 bases. The CDR3 bases are TGTGCCAGCAGCCCCGGACTAGCGGGGAAGACCCAGTACTTC. This codes for CASSPGLAGKTQYF.